What follows are 17 T cell receptor beta chains derived from one specimen sequenced in a study of blood T cell repertoires in COVID-19. Libraries were prepared by immunoSEQ multiplex PCR; TCRdb keeps only in-frame clonotypes and omits some of them. The table has over 250,000 clones, 90% seen once. Sequenced: peripheral blood. Every receptor here comes from a woman in her 50s with COVID-19, enrolled during active disease.

The V gene is TRBV19, the J gene TRBJ2-5; 8 nucleotides match TRBD1. This CDR3 comprises 15 residues. V lost 3 bases and J lost 5; bases outside the gene matches: 8. The germline CDR1 and CDR2 sequences are LNHDA and SQIVND (reference sequence). The CDR3 spells CASSIRAGGVETQYF. The CDR3 DNA sequence: TGTGCCAGTAGTATCAGGGCAGGGGGCGTGGAGACCCAGTACTTC.

The rearrangement joins TRBV2 to TRBJ2-6, with D hard to call. The CDR3 length is 14 residues. CDR1 is SNHLY, CDR2 FYNNEI, per germline. The V and J ends lost 3 bases and 2 bases respectively, with 5 bases between them. CDR3 bases: TGTGCCAGCAGTGACAGTCCTGGGGCCAACGTCCTGACTTTC. It codes for CASSDSPGANVLTF.

This rearrangement joins TRBV11-3 to TRBJ2-7, with TRBD1 matching over 9 bases. Germline V gene data show CDR1 as SGHNT and CDR2 as YENEEA. The CDR3 covers 13 residues. V dropped 4 bases and J dropped 9; count of bases not matched to a gene: 7. The CDR3 sequence is CASSSGQGGWQYF. CDR3 DNA sequence: TGTGCCAGCAGCTCGGGACAGGGAGGATGGCAGTACTTC.

V usage is TRBV24-1 and J usage is TRBJ2-1; a weak D match, TRBD2 (6 bases). Germline V gene lookup returns CDR1 KGHDR and CDR2 SFDVKD. The length of the CDR3 is 17 residues. V was pared by 3 bases and J by 4 bases, with 18 bases between. This chain's CDR3 is CATSDLGDSRRYNEQFF. CDR3 sequence (DNA): TGTGCCACCAGTGATCTGGGGGACTCTCGGAGGTACAATGAGCAGTTCTTC.

The rearrangement uses TRBV6-5 and TRBJ1-2, with 7 bases that match TRBD1. CDR3 length: 14 amino acids. The trim removed 7 bases at V and 1 base at J, leaving 6 bases unmatched. The V gene's germline CDR1 is MNHEY and CDR2 SVGAGI. The CDR3 reads CASTNRGLNYGYTF. CDR3 sequence (DNA): TGTGCCAGCACAAACAGGGGTCTTAACTATGGCTACACCTTC.

This chain joins TRBV9 and TRBJ2-2, with 10 bases identical to TRBD2. J lost 8 bases, V lost 4 bases, and 5 bases had no gene match. Germline-derived CDR1 and CDR2 are SGDLS and YYNGEE. The CDR3 loop spans 14 amino acids. The CDR3 region is CASSFSGRLGELFF. The CDR3, as DNA: TGTGCCAGCAGCTTTAGCGGGAGGCTGGGGGAGCTGTTTTTT. The whole variable domain, filled in from reference TRBV9 and TRBJ2-2, reads DSGVTQTPKHLITATGQRVTLRCSPRSGDLSVYWYQQSLDQGLQFLIQYYNGEERAKGNILERFSAQQFPDLHSELNLSSLELGDSALYFCASSFSGRLGELFFGEGSRLTVL.

The V call is TRBV6-5, the J call TRBJ2-7; tentatively, D is TRBD2 (5 bases). The CDR3 is 13 amino acids. The V gene's germline CDR1 is MNHEY and CDR2 SVGAGI. The ends were cut back, 6 bases at V and 2 bases at J, with 11 bases in the middle. The CDR3, as DNA: TGTGCCAGCAGCCGAAGGGAGACCTACGAGCAGTACTTC. Translated: CASSRRETYEQYF.

This clone appeared a few times. V and J are TRBV6-6 and TRBJ2-1, with D unresolved. Looked up from germline, CDR1 is MNHNY and CDR2 is SVGAGI (reference sequence). V dropped 6 bases and J dropped 9 bases, with 9 bases sitting between them. The CDR3 spans 11 residues. The CDR3 coding sequence is TGTGCCAGCAGCCTAAGAGCTGAGCAGTTCTTC. The encoded protein is CASSLRAEQFF.

This rearrangement joins TRBV25-1 to TRBJ2-1; no definite D call. Germline V CDR1 and CDR2: MGHDK, SYGVNS. This CDR3 has 12 amino acids. Trimming left V 1 base short and J 8 bases short, with 6 bases between. CDR3 protein: CASSESQYEQFF. CDR3 nucleotides: TGTGCCAGCAGTGAATCACAGTATGAGCAGTTCTTC. The whole variable domain, remainder taken from reference TRBV25-1 and TRBJ2-1, is EADIYQTPRYLVIGTGKKITLECSQTMGHDKMYWYQQDPGMELHLIHYSYGVNSTEKGDLSSESTVSRIRTEHFPLTLESARPSHTSQYLCASSESQYEQFFGPGTRLTVL.

The V gene is TRBV30, the J gene TRBJ1-5; TRBD1 is a possible D gene (5 bases). Per the germline V gene, CDR1 is GTSNPN and CDR2 is SVGIG (reference sequence). The length of the CDR3 is 15 residues. V lost 0 bases and J lost 2, with 11 bases in between. The CDR3 sequence: CAWSVLGGGNQPQHF. The CDR3 coding sequence is TGTGCCTGGAGTGTTCTCGGGGGAGGCAATCAGCCCCAGCATTTT.

This sequence joins TRBV18 and TRBJ2-1; no clear D. The V end was cut by 6 bases, the J end by 2 bases, with 17 bases between. This CDR3 is built from 16 residues. CDR1 is KGHSH and CDR2 is LQKENI in the germline V gene. The CDR3 is CASSNHRDPAYNEQFF. DNA of the CDR3: TGTGCCAGCTCCAACCACAGAGACCCAGCCTACAATGAGCAGTTCTTC.

In DNA form, the CDR3 reads TGCGCCAGCAGCTTGGTAGCGGAGACCCAGTACTTC. Amino acid sequence: CASSLVAETQYF. The rearrangement uses TRBV5-1 and TRBJ2-5, with a tentative D call TRBD2 (5 bases). V was pared by 0 bases and J by 5 bases, with 5 bases between. The CDR3 spans 12 residues. CDR1 and CDR2 (germline): SGHRS, YFSETQ.

The V call is TRBV7-9, the J call TRBJ2-1; 9 bases align to TRBD2. The CDR3 spans 14 residues. After removal of 2 bases from V and 7 bases from J, the junction contained 3 bases not matched to a gene. Germline CDR1 SEHNR, CDR2 FQNEAQ (reference sequence). The CDR3 loop reads CASSLTAGGNEQFF. CDR3 DNA sequence: TGTGCCAGCAGCTTAACAGCGGGAGGTAATGAGCAGTTCTTC.

This chain uses TRBV5-6 with TRBJ2-5; tentatively, D is TRBD1 (6 bases). V was pared by 7 bases and J by 5 bases, with 21 bases between. This CDR3 comprises 15 residues. Germline V gene lookup returns CDR1 SGHDT and CDR2 YYEEEE. CDR3 sequence (DNA): TGTGCCAGCGGCGACTCAGGGACACCGGGGGAGACCCAGTACTTC. It encodes CASGDSGTPGETQYF.

This chain links TRBV29-1 with TRBJ1-2; no firm D call. The V gene's germline CDR1 is SQVTM and CDR2 ANQGSEA. The length of the CDR3 is 11 residues. The ends were cut back, 8 bases at V and 8 bases at J, with 15 bases in the middle. The CDR3, as DNA: TGCAGCCATGCGCGGGTAGGAGGCTACACCTTC. Encoded protein: CSHARVGGYTF.

V is TRBV5-1 and J is TRBJ2-3; possible D gene TRBD2, 5 bases. Germline CDR1 reads SGHRS; CDR2 reads YFSETQ. Between the trimmed V and J ends, which lost 3 bases and 2 bases, there was a span of 16 bases. There are 16 residues in the CDR3. DNA for the CDR3: TGCGCCAGCAGCTGGACTCTCAGCGGTTCCACAGATACGCAGTATTTT. Translation gives CASSWTLSGSTDTQYF.

The chain uses TRBV30 and TRBJ1-1; 7 bases fit TRBD1. V trimming: 3 bases; J trimming: 6 bases; junction bases outside the gene matches: 7. The CDR3 has 13 residues. Per the germline V gene, CDR1 is GTSNPN and CDR2 is SVGIG (reference sequence). The CDR3 DNA reads TGTGCCTGGAGCCGACAGGGCCCGGCTGAAGCTTTCTTT. Translating gives CAWSRQGPAEAFF.